This is a list of T cell receptor beta chains from one sample in a study of T cells in Graves' hyperthyroidism and ophthalmopathy. Via MiXCR, TCRdb re-called the multiplex PCR reads, giving one row per CDR3 protein. This sample has hundreds of thousands of distinct CDR3 sequences; 30% to 40% occur once, and the top ten carry around 31%. The sequenced sample consisted of blood. The source is a woman in her thirties or forties with Graves' hyperthyroidism. CDR3s include the opening cysteine and the closing phenylalanine or tryptophan. D genes are given only for firm matches. Clone size is not always given. Where it is, it says once, few, many or a class for expanded clones.

size,D,J,V,CDR3,DNA
-,-,TRBJ2-7,TRBV9,CASSVAPVTYEQYF,TGTGCCAGCAGCGTAGCTCCAGTTACCTACGAGCAGTACTTC
-,TRBD2,TRBJ2-7,TRBV13,CASKRGGVDEQYF,TGTGCCAGCAAGCGGGGGGGCGTCGATGAGCAGTACTTC
many,TRBD1,TRBJ1-2,TRBV25-1,CASSAGQGAGYGYTF,TGTGCCAGCAGTGCCGGACAGGGGGCTGGCTATGGCTACACCTTC
-,TRBD1,TRBJ1-6,TRBV7-9,CASSLGQGIHSPLHF,TGTGCCAGCAGCCTCGGACAGGGGATACATTCACCCCTCCACTTT
few,-,TRBJ1-5,TRBV6-6,CASSYGLEGSQHF,TGTGCCAGCAGTTACGGGCTCGAGGGATCCCAGCATTTT
once,-,TRBJ1-1,TRBV20-1,CSARGEAFF,TGCAGTGCTAGGGGGGAAGCTTTCTTT
few,-,TRBJ2-5,TRBV12-5,CASGLVPDEETQYF,TGTGCTAGTGGTTTGGTACCGGATGAAGAGACCCAGTACTTC
-,-,TRBJ2-1,TRBV20-1,CSAETPSSHEQFF,TGCAGTGCCGAGACTCCTAGCTCCCATGAGCAGTTCTTC
many,-,TRBJ1-4,TRBV9,CASSVGQGGEKLFF,TGTGCCAGCAGCGTAGGCCAAGGGGGTGAAAAACTGTTTTTT
many,TRBD1,TRBJ1-2,TRBV2,CASSDGPGTGLLYGYTF,TGTGCCAGCAGTGACGGTCCCGGGACAGGTTTGCTCTATGGCTACACCTTC
many,-,TRBJ1-5,TRBV2,CASSEVSASNQPQHF,TGTGCCAGCAGTGAAGTGTCGGCTAGCAATCAGCCCCAGCATTTT
-,TRBD1,TRBJ2-1,TRBV7-9,CASSSGQGSYNEQFF,TGTGCCAGCAGCTCGGGACAGGGTTCTTACAATGAGCAGTTCTTC
-,TRBD2,TRBJ2-5,TRBV7-9,CASSFTSGDLQETQYF,TGTGCCAGCAGCTTTACTAGCGGAGATTTACAAGAGACCCAGTACTTC
-,-,TRBJ2-7,TRBV28,CASSSRSPPNYEQYF,TGTGCCAGCAGTTCCCGCTCGCCTCCTAACTACGAGCAGTACTTC
few,-,TRBJ2-2,TRBV7-3,CASSLGRGPGELFF,TGTGCCAGCAGCTTAGGTCGGGGCCCCGGGGAGCTGTTTTTT
-,TRBD1,TRBJ1-2,TRBV20-1,CSARDDKKGTDYGYTF,TGCAGTGCTAGAGATGATAAAAAAGGGACAGACTATGGCTACACCTTC
few,-,TRBJ2-7,TRBV4-1,CASSQAWGSPGEQYF,TGCGCCAGCAGCCAAGCTTGGGGCAGCCCAGGAGAGCAGTACTTC
many,-,TRBJ1-6,TRBV7-2,CASSSDFTTGSPLHF,TGTGCCAGCAGCTCGGACTTCACCACGGGTTCACCCCTCCACTTT
-,-,TRBJ2-7,TRBV25-1,CASVVYSGSYEQYF,TGTGCCAGCGTTGTGTATTCGGGCTCCTACGAGCAGTACTTC
-,-,TRBJ2-7,TRBV20-1,CSAKGGGLVEQYF,TGCAGTGCTAAGGGGGGGGGTCTCGTCGAGCAGTACTTC
-,TRBD1,TRBJ2-6,TRBV10-3,CASTLDRVGIVLTF,TGTGCCAGCACCTTGGACAGGGTAGGGATCGTCCTGACTTTC
many,-,TRBJ2-7,TRBV20-1,CSAHSGTREQYF,TGCAGTGCTCACTCCGGGACGAGGGAGCAGTACTTC
many,-,TRBJ1-1,TRBV7-7,CASSSKIGDTEAFF,TGTGCTAGCAGCTCTAAGATAGGGGACACTGAAGCTTTCTTT
many,TRBD1,TRBJ1-2,TRBV11-3,CASSLGDSYYGYTF,TGTGCCAGCAGCTTAGGGGACAGCTACTATGGCTACACCTTC
few,-,TRBJ1-4,TRBV18,CASSPPGREKLFF,TGTGCCAGCTCACCACCGGGGCGAGAAAAACTGTTTTTT
-,-,TRBJ1-1,TRBV5-6,CASWPVGGYTEAFF,TGTGCCAGCTGGCCGGTGGGGGGTTACACTGAAGCTTTCTTT
-,TRBD1,TRBJ1-1,TRBV29-1,CSGLTGGTEAFF,TGCAGCGGACTGACAGGGGGCACTGAAGCTTTCTTT
-,-,TRBJ2-3,TRBV10-3,CAIRGSSTDTQYF,TGTGCCATCAGAGGGTCTAGCACAGATACGCAGTATTTT
-,TRBD1,TRBJ1-1,TRBV7-9,CASSPGPRQGNTEAFF,TGTGCCAGCAGCCCCGGACCGCGACAGGGAAACACTGAAGCTTTCTTT
-,-,TRBJ2-7,TRBV28,CASSLPPYSYEQYF,TGTGCCAGCAGTTTACCACCCTACTCCTACGAGCAGTACTTC
-,TRBD1,TRBJ1-1,TRBV19,CASSMSRGGYKYTEAFF,TGTGCCAGTAGTATGTCGAGAGGGGGCTATAAGTACACTGAAGCTTTCTTT
-,-,TRBJ2-5,TRBV7-3,CASSLTRGRTQYF,TGTGCCAGCAGCTTAACTCGGGGCAGGACCCAGTACTTC
few,TRBD1,TRBJ1-5,TRBV19,CASSIGTGVQPQHF,TGTGCCAGTAGTATAGGTACAGGGGTTCAGCCCCAGCATTTT
-,-,TRBJ1-1,TRBV5-1,CASSERLERFNTEAFF,TGCGCCAGCAGCGAAAGATTGGAACGGTTTAACACTGAAGCTTTCTTT
-,-,TRBJ2-7,TRBV6-2/TRBV6-3,CASSYSRSSYEQYF,TGTGCCAGCAGTTACTCGAGAAGTTCCTACGAGCAGTACTTC
few,TRBD1,TRBJ1-4,TRBV28,CASSPGGPNEKLFF,TGTGCCAGCAGCCCAGGGGGACCTAATGAAAAACTGTTTTTT
-,-,TRBJ1-2,TRBV7-9,CASSFGHYGYTF,TGTGCCAGCAGCTTTGGGCACTATGGCTACACCTTC
many,-,TRBJ1-2,TRBV24-1,CATSDSPAYGYTF,TGTGCCACCAGTGATTCTCCAGCCTATGGCTACACCTTC
-,-,TRBJ2-7,TRBV11-2,CASRSRTSYEQYF,TGTGCCAGCAGGTCTAGAACATCCTACGAGCAGTACTTC
-,TRBD2,TRBJ2-3,TRBV7-9,CASRWGLAGDGDTQYF,TGTGCCAGCAGATGGGGACTAGCGGGAGATGGAGATACGCAGTATTTT
-,TRBD2,TRBJ2-2,TRBV7-2,CASSPEGLADTGELFF,TGTGCCAGCAGCCCAGAGGGACTAGCTGACACCGGGGAGCTGTTTTTT
-,-,TRBJ1-1,TRBV24-1,CATSDFAEAFF,TGTGCCACCAGTGATTTCGCTGAAGCTTTCTTT
-,TRBD1,TRBJ1-2,TRBV11-2,CASSPRTGLRYGYTF,TGTGCCAGCAGCCCGAGGACAGGGCTGCGCTATGGCTACACCTTC
-,-,TRBJ1-2,TRBV12-3/TRBV12-4,CASSNRQNGYTF,TGTGCCAGCAGTAACCGACAGAATGGCTACACCTTC
-,TRBD1,TRBJ2-7,TRBV12-3/TRBV12-4,CASQGQGGEQYF,TGTGCCAGCCAAGGACAGGGTGGCGAGCAGTACTTC